Given below is one T cell receptor beta chain in context. The Seattle patients joined while their infection was active and were tracked longitudinally afterward. The CDR3 spans 14 residues. With 8 bases clipped from V and 7 bases from J, the junction kept 8 bases outside the gene matches. In germline, CDR1 is PRHDT, CDR2 FYEKMQ (reference sequence). This record comes from a study of blood T cell repertoires in COVID-19. Study at large: Specimens from acute and convalescent COVID-19 originated in the United States, Italy and Spain.

In the authors' methods: Estimates of nucleated cell counts were drawn from the amplification of reference gene primers. Sequenced by immunoSEQ multiplex PCR; TCRdb stores in-frame clones only, minus some. For V, J and clone size, that table is used; D and trimming come from the DNA. The table shows about 290,000 clones, with roughly 91% occurring only once. Sequenced material: peripheral blood. The TCR comes from a woman in her twenties or thirties with COVID-19, enrolled during active disease. The chain is built from TRBV13 and TRBJ2-1; 10 nucleotides match TRBD2. CDR3 bases: TGTGCCAGCCGATCTAGCGGGGGCCGAAATGAGCAGTTCTTC. Translation gives CASRSSGGRNEQFF. Full variable domain (rest looked up from reference TRBV13 and TRBJ2-1): AAGVIQSPRHLIKEKRETATLKCYPIPRHDTVYWYQQGPGQDPQFLISFYEKMQSDKGSIPDRFSAQQFSDYHSELNMSSLELGDSALYFCASRSSGGRNEQFFGPGTRLTVL.